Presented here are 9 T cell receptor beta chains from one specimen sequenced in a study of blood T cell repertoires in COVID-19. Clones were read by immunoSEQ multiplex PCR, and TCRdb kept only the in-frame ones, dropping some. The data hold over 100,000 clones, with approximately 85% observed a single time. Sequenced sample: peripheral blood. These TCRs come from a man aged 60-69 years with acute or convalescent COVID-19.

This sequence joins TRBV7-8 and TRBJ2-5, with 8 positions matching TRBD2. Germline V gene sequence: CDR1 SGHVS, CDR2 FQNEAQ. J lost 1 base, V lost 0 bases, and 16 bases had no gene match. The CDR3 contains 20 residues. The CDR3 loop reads CASSLASWAIGRGIQETQYF. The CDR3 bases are TGTGCCAGCAGCTTAGCAAGTTGGGCGATCGGGAGGGGGATCCAAGAGACCCAGTACTTC.

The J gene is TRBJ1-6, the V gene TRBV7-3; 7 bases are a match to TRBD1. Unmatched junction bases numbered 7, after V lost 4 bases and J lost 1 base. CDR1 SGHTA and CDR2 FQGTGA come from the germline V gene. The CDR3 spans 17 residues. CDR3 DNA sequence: TGTGCCAGCAGCTCACAGGGGTATAAGTCCTATAATTCACCCCTCCACTTT. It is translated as CASSSQGYKSYNSPLHF.

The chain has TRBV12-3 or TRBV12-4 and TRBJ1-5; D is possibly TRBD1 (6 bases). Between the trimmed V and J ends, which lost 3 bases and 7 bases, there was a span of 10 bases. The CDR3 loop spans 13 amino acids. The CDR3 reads CASSFERGQPQHF. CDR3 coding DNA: TGTGCCAGCAGTTTCGAGAGGGGGCAGCCCCAGCATTTT.

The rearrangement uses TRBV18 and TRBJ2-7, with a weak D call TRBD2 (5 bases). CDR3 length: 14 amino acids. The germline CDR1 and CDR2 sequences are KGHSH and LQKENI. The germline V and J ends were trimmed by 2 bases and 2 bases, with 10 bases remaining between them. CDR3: CASSPGSPTYEQYF. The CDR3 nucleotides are TGTGCCAGCTCACCAGGGAGTCCCACCTACGAGCAGTACTTC.

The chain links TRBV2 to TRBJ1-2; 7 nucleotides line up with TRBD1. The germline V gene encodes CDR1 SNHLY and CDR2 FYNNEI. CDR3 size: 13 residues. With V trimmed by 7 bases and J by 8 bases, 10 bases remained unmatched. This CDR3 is CASNTGQAFGYTF. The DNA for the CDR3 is TGTGCCAGCAATACCGGACAGGCGTTCGGCTACACCTTC.

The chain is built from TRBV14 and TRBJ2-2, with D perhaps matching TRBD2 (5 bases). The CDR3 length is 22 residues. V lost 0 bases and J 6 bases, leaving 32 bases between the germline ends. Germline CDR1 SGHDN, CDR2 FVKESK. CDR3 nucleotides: TGTGCCAGCAGCCAAGAAAGTACCCCAGCCGGCGGGTTAGGTGCTAGAGCCGGGGAGCTGTTTTTT. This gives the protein CASSQESTPAGGLGARAGELFF.

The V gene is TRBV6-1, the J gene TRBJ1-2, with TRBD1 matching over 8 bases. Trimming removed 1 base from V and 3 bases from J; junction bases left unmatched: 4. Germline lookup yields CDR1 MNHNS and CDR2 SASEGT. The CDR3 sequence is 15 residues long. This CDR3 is CASSEGTGLYYGYTF. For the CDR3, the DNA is TGTGCCAGCAGTGAAGGGACAGGGCTTTACTATGGCTACACCTTC.

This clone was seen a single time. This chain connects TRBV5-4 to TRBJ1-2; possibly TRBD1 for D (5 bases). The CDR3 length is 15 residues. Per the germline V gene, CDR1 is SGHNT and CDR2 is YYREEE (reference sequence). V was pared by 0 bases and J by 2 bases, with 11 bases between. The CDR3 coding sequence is TGTGCCAGCAGCTTGGCCTGGGCAGGGAACTATGGCTACACCTTC. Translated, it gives CASSLAWAGNYGYTF.

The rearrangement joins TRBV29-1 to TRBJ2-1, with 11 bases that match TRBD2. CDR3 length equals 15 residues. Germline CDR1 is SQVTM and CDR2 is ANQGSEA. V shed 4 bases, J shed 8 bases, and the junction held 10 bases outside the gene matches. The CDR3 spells CSVGSITSGSYEQFF. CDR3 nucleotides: TGCAGCGTTGGGTCAATAACTAGCGGGAGCTATGAGCAGTTCTTC.